These 28 T cell receptor beta chains originate from one sample sequenced in a study of blood T cell repertoires in COVID-19. Sequenced by immunoSEQ multiplex PCR; TCRdb stores in-frame clones only, minus some. This sample has some 150,000 clones; about 90% occur once, and the top ten carry less than 1.5%. The sequencing input was PBMCs or T cells enriched from blood (not recorded which). The receptor set was obtained from a human donor with acute COVID-19. The donor label of this sample is uncertain.

This clone was observed a handful of times. Here the CDR3 DNA reads TGTGCCAGCAGCTTAGTTCCGCAGGGTGAGCAGTTCTTC. Its protein product is CASSLVPQGEQFF. The chain has TRBV11-3 and TRBJ2-1; possibly TRBD1 for D (5 bases). The CDR3 has 13 amino acids. V lost 1 base, J lost 9 bases, and 10 bases lay in between. Germline loops: CDR1 SGHNT, CDR2 YENEEA.

Concerning this clone itself: Other DNA sequences from this sample encode an identical CDR3 as well. The rearrangement links TRBV5-4 to TRBJ1-1; D is possibly TRBD1 (6 bases). Trimming took 2 bases from V and 4 from J, leaving 12 bases between them. Germline V gives CDR1 SGHNT, CDR2 YYREEE (reference sequence). CDR3 length: 14 residues. CDR3 loop: CASSLGGGSTEAFF. The CDR3 DNA is TGTGCCAGCAGCTTAGGGGGAGGGAGCACTGAAGCTTTCTTT.

The gene calls are TRBV23-1 and TRBJ1-2; D is perhaps TRBD1 (6 bases). TRBV23-1 is an ORF for which the function is uncertain. V lost 4 bases and J lost 7, with 16 bases in between. The CDR3 is made up of 14 amino acids. CDR3 in DNA: TGCGCCAGCAGTCGAATGCAACAGGGTAGTGGCTACACCTTC. Protein sequence: CASSRMQQGSGYTF.

The chain combines TRBV5-6 with TRBJ2-1, with a weak D call TRBD1 (6 bases). CDR1 is SGHDT, CDR2 YYEEEE, per germline. The V end lost 4 bases, the J end lost 8 bases, and 22 bases lay between the germline ends. CDR3 length: 16 residues. The CDR3 bases are TGTGCCAGCAGCCCTGTCTTGGGGGCTTCCACCTATGAGCAGTTCTTC. Translated: CASSPVLGASTYEQFF.

This chain uses TRBV3-1 (or the pseudogene TRBV3-2) with TRBJ1-5, with 7 bases aligning to TRBD1. The CDR3 is 14 amino acids. The V gene's germline CDR1 is LGHDT and CDR2 YNNKEL (reference sequence). Germline trimming cut 4 bases from V and 2 bases from J; bases unmatched to any gene: 2. The CDR3 coding sequence is TGTGCCAGCAGCCCTACAGGGGGCAATCAGCCCCAGCATTTT. This sequence encodes CASSPTGGNQPQHF.

The gene calls are TRBV7-2 and TRBJ2-3, with 7 nucleotides matching TRBD2. CDR3 length equals 17 residues. Unmatched junction bases numbered 11, after V lost 0 bases and J lost 5 bases. Per germline, CDR1 SGHTA and CDR2 FQGNSA. This chain's CDR3 is CASSLATLGGGGDTQYF. The CDR3 bases are TGTGCCAGCAGCTTAGCCACCCTAGGCGGGGGTGGAGATACGCAGTATTTT.

This chain uses TRBV12-5 with TRBJ2-2; 7 bases agree with TRBD2. From germline, CDR1 is LGHNT and CDR2 FRNRAP. The J segment lost 2 bases and the V segment lost 0 bases, leaving 9 bases of the junction unmatched. The CDR3 length is 18 residues. CDR3 coding DNA: TGTGCTAGTGGTTTGGTACTGGGCGGGGGACCAAACACCGGGGAGCTGTTTTTT. This encodes CASGLVLGGGPNTGELFF.

This clone has only one observation. This rearrangement joins TRBV6-5 to TRBJ2-3, with a possible D match to TRBD2 (5 bases). Looked up from germline, CDR1 is MNHEY and CDR2 is SVGAGI. CDR3 length: 14 amino acids. The V end was cut by 7 bases, the J end by 0 bases, with 11 bases between. The chain's CDR3 is CASTRDRSTDTQYF. As DNA, the CDR3 is TGTGCCAGCACGAGGGATCGAAGCACAGATACGCAGTATTTT.

The chain couples TRBV29-1 to TRBJ2-5; 8 bases line up with TRBD1. The CDR3 extends over 12 amino acids. Germline loops: CDR1 SQVTM, CDR2 ANQGSEA. Unmatched junction bases numbered 6, after V lost 6 bases and J lost 6 bases. In nucleotides, the CDR3 is TGCAGCGTGACTGACAGGGGTCAGACCCAGTACTTC. Translation gives CSVTDRGQTQYF.

The chain carries TRBV7-2 and TRBJ2-6, with D possibly being TRBD1 (6 bases). The V end was cut by 5 bases, the J end by 0 bases, with 17 bases between. This CDR3 region has 18 residues. Germline lookup yields CDR1 SGHTA and CDR2 FQGNSA. The DNA of the CDR3 is TGTGCCAGCAGCGGACAGCCCATTAACCCCTCTGGGGCCAACGTCCTGACTTTC. Amino acids: CASSGQPINPSGANVLTF.

The rearrangement uses TRBV30 and TRBJ2-6, with 7 bases that match TRBD1. This CDR3 has 14 amino acids. J gave up 1 base and V 5 bases, and 2 bases lay outside the gene matches. The germline gives CDR1 GTSNPN, CDR2 SVGIG (reference sequence). The CDR3 here is CAWATGSGANVLTF. The CDR3 DNA reads as TGTGCCTGGGCGACAGGGTCTGGGGCCAACGTCCTGACTTTC.

V and J are TRBV4-2 and TRBJ2-7; D is perhaps TRBD2 (5 bases). CDR1 is LGHNA, CDR2 YNFKEQ, per germline. The CDR3 has 16 residues. Trimming removed 0 bases at V and 5 bases at J, with 17 bases between. The CDR3 nucleotides read TGTGCCAGCAGCCAAGATGGGGTGCTAGCAAGAGACGAGCAGTACTTC. It translates to CASSQDGVLARDEQYF.

The chain joins TRBV9 to TRBJ1-4; 7 bases line up with TRBD1. With V trimmed by 3 bases and J by 6 bases, 8 bases remained unmatched. From germline, CDR1 is SGDLS and CDR2 YYNGEE. The CDR3 covers 15 residues. CDR3 sequence (DNA): TGTGCCAGCAGCGCCAACAGGGGTGGAGATGAAAAACTGTTTTTT. It encodes CASSANRGGDEKLFF.

Comment on this clone: Other nucleotide sequences in the sample specify the same CDR3. The J gene is TRBJ1-6, the V gene TRBV19, with TRBD1 matching 7 bases. With 1 base clipped from V and 5 bases from J, the junction kept 2 bases outside the gene matches. The CDR3 length is 15 residues. CDR1 and CDR2 from the germline V gene are LNHDA and SQIVND (reference sequence). The CDR3 DNA reads as TGTGCCAGTAGTATAGTACAGGGGAATAATTCACCCCTCCACTTT. It codes for CASSIVQGNNSPLHF.

The chain combines TRBV7-6 with TRBJ2-1, with 11 bases matching TRBD1. The CDR3 length is 15 residues. The germline gives CDR1 SGHVS, CDR2 FNYEAQ. The ends lost 4 bases at V and 4 bases at J; junction bases unmatched: 3. CDR3 amino acids: CASSSGQGAYNEQFF. CDR3 in DNA: TGTGCCAGCAGCTCCGGACAGGGGGCGTACAATGAGCAGTTCTTC.

Points on this clone: Other DNA sequences in this sample translate to the same CDR3. V gene TRBV5-1 combines with J gene TRBJ1-2; TRBD1 aligns across 8 bases. V lost 4 bases to trimming and J lost 5 bases; unmatched junction nucleotides: 4. Germline-derived CDR1 and CDR2 are SGHRS and YFSETQ. There are 13 residues in the CDR3. CDR3 residues: CASSSGQGYGYTF. CDR3 DNA sequence: TGCGCCAGCAGCAGTGGACAGGGTTATGGCTACACCTTC.

The chain is built from TRBV10-3 and TRBJ1-5; TRBD1 matches 7 bases. The CDR3 length is 14 residues. CDR1 ENHRY and CDR2 SYGVKD come from the germline V gene. The J segment lost 2 bases and the V segment lost 10 bases, leaving 8 bases of the junction unmatched. The CDR3 spells CATDHGQGNQPQHF. Written as DNA, the CDR3 is TGTGCCACTGACCACGGACAGGGCAATCAGCCCCAGCATTTT.

This chain connects TRBV5-1 to TRBJ2-1, with D maybe TRBD2 (5 bases). Germline V gene data show CDR1 as SGHRS and CDR2 as YFSETQ. V lost 6 bases and J 8 bases, leaving 15 bases between the germline ends. The CDR3 length is 13 residues. CDR3 amino acids: CASTRTLSDEQFF. The CDR3 DNA reads TGCGCCAGCACCAGGACTTTATCCGATGAGCAGTTCTTC.

This chain connects TRBV12-3 or TRBV12-4 to TRBJ2-7, with D hard to call. This CDR3 has 11 residues. V lost 6 bases to trimming and J lost 6 bases, with 9 bases between them. The CDR3 reads CASSNRGEQYF. The CDR3 region has the DNA TGTGCCAGCAGCAATCGAGGCGAGCAGTACTTC.

J is TRBJ1-1 and V is TRBV9; perhaps TRBD1 as D (6 bases). This CDR3 spans 11 amino acids. The germline V gene encodes CDR1 SGDLS and CDR2 YYNGEE. With 8 bases removed from V and 3 bases from J, the gap between germline ends came to 8 bases. CDR3 nucleotide sequence: TGTGCCAGTAAGGGGGACACTGAAGCTTTCTTT. Its translation: CASKGDTEAFF. Full variable domain (outside the CDR3, taken from reference TRBV9 and TRBJ1-1): DSGVTQTPKHLITATGQRVTLRCSPRSGDLSVYWYQQSLDQGLQFLIQYYNGEERAKGNILERFSAQQFPDLHSELNLSSLELGDSALYFCASKGDTEAFFGQGTRLTVV.

The rearrangement uses TRBV5-5 and TRBJ2-1; tentative D call: TRBD2 (6 bases). CDR3 length: 15 amino acids. The V gene's germline CDR1 is SGHKS and CDR2 YYEKEE (reference sequence). Trimming left V 3 bases short and J 4 bases short, with 14 bases between. The CDR3 DNA reads TGTGCCAGCAGCTGGGGTTGGGGGGTTTACAATGAGCAGTTCTTC. Amino acid sequence: CASSWGWGVYNEQFF. The complete variable domain, with remaining parts taken from reference TRBV5-5 and TRBJ2-1, reads DAGVTQSPTHLIKTRGQQVTLRCSPISGHKSVSWYQQVLGQGPQFIFQYYEKEERGRGNFPDRFSARQFPNYSSELNVNALLLGDSALYLCASSWGWGVYNEQFFGPGTRLTVL.

This clone was picked up one time. This chain connects TRBV3-1 (or the pseudogene TRBV3-2) to TRBJ2-7, with a tentative D call TRBD2 (6 bases). This CDR3 is built from 18 residues. V lost 2 bases, J lost 4 bases, and 24 bases lay in between. Germline V gene data show CDR1 as LGHDT and CDR2 as YNNKEL (reference sequence). This chain's CDR3 is CASSQYEVSEEGFYEQYF. The CDR3 nucleotides are TGTGCCAGCAGCCAATATGAAGTTTCAGAGGAGGGTTTTTACGAGCAGTACTTC.

The V call is TRBV27, the J call TRBJ1-2; 7 nucleotides line up with TRBD1. CDR3 length equals 14 residues. V was clipped by 6 bases and J by 2 bases; unmatched bases: 6. The germline CDR1 and CDR2 sequences are MNHEY and SMNVEV (reference sequence). CDR3 DNA: TGTGCCAGCAGCACAGGGGAATTCAACTATGGCTACACCTTC. The encoded protein is CASSTGEFNYGYTF.

The chain combines TRBV19 with TRBJ1-4; D gene uncertain. This CDR3 region has 15 residues. Germline CDR1 reads LNHDA; CDR2 reads SQIVND (reference sequence). V was trimmed by 7 bases and J by 0 bases, leaving 12 bases between them. The CDR3 DNA is TGTGCCAGTACCATCGAGGGTGCAACTAATGAAAAACTGTTTTTT. Translated: CASTIEGATNEKLFF. The full variable domain, rest sourced from reference TRBV19 and TRBJ1-4, is DGGITQSPKYLFRKEGQNVTLSCEQNLNHDAMYWYRQDPGQGLRLIYYSQIVNDFQKGDIAEGYSVSREKKESFPLTVTSAQKNPTAFYLCASTIEGATNEKLFFGSGTQLSVL.

The chain recombines TRBV11-2 with TRBJ2-3; D gene uncertain. Trimming cost V 0 bases and J 5 bases, with 6 bases left between them. Per germline, CDR1 SGHAT and CDR2 FQNNGV. This CDR3 contains 13 residues. CDR3 in amino acids: CASSLDSRDTQYF. Written as DNA, the CDR3 is TGTGCCAGCAGCTTAGATTCCCGAGATACGCAGTATTTT.

The chain has TRBV4-3 and TRBJ1-4; 11 bases fit TRBD1. This CDR3 has 19 amino acids. CDR1 is LGHNA, CDR2 YSLEER, per germline. J lost 2 bases, V lost 2 bases, and 10 bases had no gene match. Here the CDR3 reads CASSQTPTGTGGTNEKLFF. The CDR3 DNA follows: TGCGCCAGCAGCCAAACCCCAACCGGGACAGGGGGGACTAATGAAAAACTGTTTTTT.

The sample holds one count of this clone. The rearrangement uses TRBV5-1 and TRBJ2-5; 7 bases map to TRBD2. Germline V gene sequence: CDR1 SGHRS, CDR2 YFSETQ. This CDR3 spans 16 amino acids. V trimming: 4 bases; J trimming: 1 base; junction bases outside the gene matches: 10. CDR3 protein: CASSASGGGFQETQYF. CDR3 bases: TGCGCCAGCAGCGCCTCGGGCGGGGGATTCCAAGAGACCCAGTACTTC. The full variable domain, rest sourced from reference TRBV5-1 and TRBJ2-5, is KAGVTQTPRYLIKTRGQQVTLSCSPISGHRSVSWYQQTPGQGLQFLFEYFSETQRNKGNFPGRFSGRQFSNSRSEMNVSTLELGDSALYLCASSASGGGFQETQYFGPGTRLLVL.

J is TRBJ2-7 and V is TRBV6-5; unclear D gene. Germline lookup yields CDR1 MNHEY and CDR2 SVGAGI. V was trimmed by 6 bases and J by 6 bases, leaving 12 bases between them. The CDR3 length is 12 residues. CDR3 coding DNA: TGTGCCAGCAGCCACCGAGAACGCGAGCAGTACTTC. It is translated as CASSHREREQYF.